These T cell receptor beta chains were read from a single sample in a study of control samples from healthy donors and cancer patients. TCRdb keeps only in-frame clones here, not all; method: immunoSEQ multiplex PCR. The sample lists about 130,000 clones; over 90% were seen once. The material sequenced was PBMCs. The source is a man aged 55-75 years with colorectal cancer. The CDR3 runs from the conserved cysteine through the conserved F or W. The order of the fields is CDR3 DNA, CDR3 protein, D gene, V gene, clone size, J gene. A D gene is named only where the DNA matches it firmly. The listing skips clone size in some rows; elsewhere it reads once, few, many or a size class.

TGTGCCAGCAGTCTTCTGGGGTTTTCTTCCAAAAACATTCAGTACTTC,CASSLLGFSSKNIQYF,NA,TRBV27,NA,TRBJ2-4
TGCGCCAGCAGTGAGTGGGCTAACTATGGCTACACCTTC,CASSEWANYGYTF,NA,TRBV10-1,NA,TRBJ1-2
TGCGCCAGCAAAACATCAAGGGCAGACTTAAACACCGGGGAGCTGTTTTTT,CASKTSRADLNTGELFF,NA,TRBV5-1,NA,TRBJ2-2
TGTGCCAGCAGTGGACAGGGGCGGTCCAGCAATCAGCCCCAGCATTTT,CASSGQGRSSNQPQHF,TRBD1,TRBV2,NA,TRBJ1-5
TGTGCCAGCAGCACACAGCGATTTAGCAATCAGCCCCAGCATTTT,CASSTQRFSNQPQHF,NA,TRBV6-2/TRBV6-3,NA,TRBJ1-5
TGTGCCAGCAGCTCAGGACTAGCGGCAAACACCGGGGAGCTGTTTTTT,CASSSGLAANTGELFF,TRBD2,TRBV7-8,NA,TRBJ2-2
TGCGCCAGCAGCTTGGACGGCAGAGTCCTCTCTGGAAACACCATATATTTT,CASSLDGRVLSGNTIYF,NA,TRBV5-1,NA,TRBJ1-3
TGTGCCAGCAGCTTAGGACAGGGAGGGAACTATGGCTACACCTTC,CASSLGQGGNYGYTF,TRBD1,TRBV11-2,NA,TRBJ1-2
TGTGCCAGCAGCAAAGGGGCAGGGCGCGCCGGGGAGCTGTTTTTT,CASSKGAGRAGELFF,NA,TRBV21-1,once,TRBJ2-2
TGTGCCAGCAGCTCCGGCTTATTAGAAGCTTTCTTT,CASSSGLLEAFF,NA,TRBV6-2/TRBV6-3,NA,TRBJ1-1
TGTGCCTGGGACCGGACAACGAACACTGAAGCTTTCTTT,CAWDRTTNTEAFF,NA,TRBV30,NA,TRBJ1-1
TGTGCCAGCAGCCTAACTCAGGGGGCCCGTCAGCATTTT,CASSLTQGARQHF,TRBD1,TRBV14,NA,TRBJ1-5
TGTGCCAGCAGCTGGGTGAAAGGGGGCGTCTACGAGCAGTACTTC,CASSWVKGGVYEQYF,TRBD1,TRBV7-8,NA,TRBJ2-7
TGTGCCAGCAGCGATGGACAGCTTTTCCCGGGGCCCCTCCACTTT,CASSDGQLFPGPLHF,NA,TRBV19,NA,TRBJ1-6
TGTGCCAGCAGCCCCCTCGGTGGAGGAGTCCGGGAGACCCAGTACTTC,CASSPLGGGVRETQYF,NA,TRBV27,NA,TRBJ2-5
TGTGCCAGCAGCGTCCCGCAGGGACACCTACGCAGCTATGGCTACACCTTC,CASSVPQGHLRSYGYTF,NA,TRBV9,NA,TRBJ1-2
TGTGCCAGCAGTTACTCGGGGGGGAACACTGAAGCTTTCTTT,CASSYSGGNTEAFF,NA,TRBV6-6,NA,TRBJ1-1
TGTGCCAGCAGTGAAATCGGGACAGGTGTCGAGACCCAGTACTTC,CASSEIGTGVETQYF,TRBD1,TRBV6-1,NA,TRBJ2-5
TGTGCCAGCAGCTTCCGGGGAGATACGCAGTATTTT,CASSFRGDTQYF,NA,TRBV7-2,NA,TRBJ2-3
TGTGCCTGGAGGCCCAAAGGGGCAAATTCACCCCTCCACTTT,CAWRPKGANSPLHF,NA,TRBV30,NA,TRBJ1-6
TGTGCCAGCAGCTTACTGGCGGGCGGAGGGGAGCAGTACTTC,CASSLLAGGGEQYF,NA,TRBV7-2,few,TRBJ2-7
TGTGCCATCAGTGTGGCCAACACTGAAGCTTTCTTT,CAISVANTEAFF,NA,TRBV10-3,NA,TRBJ1-1
TGCGCCAGCAGCGGTGGTACAGGGGTCGGAGAAAAACTGTTTTTT,CASSGGTGVGEKLFF,TRBD1,TRBV5-1,NA,TRBJ1-4
TGCGCCAGCAGCCCCTCAGGCAAAAGCGGGGCTTACAATGAGCAGTTCTTC,CASSPSGKSGAYNEQFF,TRBD2,TRBV4-1,once,TRBJ2-1
TGCAGCGTTTCGGCCAGGGGACCAGGAGGGGAGCAGTACTTC,CSVSARGPGGEQYF,NA,TRBV29-1,few,TRBJ2-7
TGTGCCTGGGAAACCTGGACAGGCGGAGAGACCCAGTACTTC,CAWETWTGGETQYF,TRBD1,TRBV30,NA,TRBJ2-5
TGTGCCAGCAGCCAAGTCGCAGGGTACGGCTACACCTTC,CASSQVAGYGYTF,NA,TRBV28,NA,TRBJ1-2
TGTGCCAGTAGCCGGGACAGGGGCCCCTGGGATGGCTACACCTTC,CASSRDRGPWDGYTF,TRBD1,TRBV19,NA,TRBJ1-2
TGCGCCAGCAGCTTGGCGGCAGGTATTCTTAATTCACCCCTCCACTTT,CASSLAAGILNSPLHF,NA,TRBV5-1,few,TRBJ1-6